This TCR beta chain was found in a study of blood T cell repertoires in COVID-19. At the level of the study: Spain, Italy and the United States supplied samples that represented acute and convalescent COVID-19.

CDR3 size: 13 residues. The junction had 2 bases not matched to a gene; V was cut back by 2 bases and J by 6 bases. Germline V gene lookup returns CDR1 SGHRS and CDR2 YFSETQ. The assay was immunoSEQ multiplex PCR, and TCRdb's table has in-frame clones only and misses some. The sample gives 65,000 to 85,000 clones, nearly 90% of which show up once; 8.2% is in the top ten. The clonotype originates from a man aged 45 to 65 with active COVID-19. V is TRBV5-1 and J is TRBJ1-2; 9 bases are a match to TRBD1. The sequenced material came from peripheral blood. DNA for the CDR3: TGCGCCAGCAGCTTACAGGGGGCTGATGGCTACACCTTC. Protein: CASSLQGADGYTF.